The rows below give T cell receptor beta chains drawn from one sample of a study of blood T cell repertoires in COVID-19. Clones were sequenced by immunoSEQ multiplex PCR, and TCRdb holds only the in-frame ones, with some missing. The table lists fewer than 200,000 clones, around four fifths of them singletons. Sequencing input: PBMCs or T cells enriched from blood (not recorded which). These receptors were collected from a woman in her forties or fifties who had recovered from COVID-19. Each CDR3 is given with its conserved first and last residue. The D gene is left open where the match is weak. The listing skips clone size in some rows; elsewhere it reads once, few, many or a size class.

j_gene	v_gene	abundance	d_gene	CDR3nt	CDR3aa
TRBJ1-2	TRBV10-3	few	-	TGTGCCATCAGTGATTCATTCTATGGCTACACCTTC	CAISDSFYGYTF
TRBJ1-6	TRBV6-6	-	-	TGTGCCAGCCTGTTGGGGGGAACTAATTCACCCCTCCACTTT	CASLLGGTNSPLHF
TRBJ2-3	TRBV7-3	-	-	TGTGCCAGCAGCTTAACAGGGGCCAAAGATACGCAGTATTTT	CASSLTGAKDTQYF
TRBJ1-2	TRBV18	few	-	TGTGCCAGCTCACCGGACAGTAACTATGGCTACACCTTC	CASSPDSNYGYTF
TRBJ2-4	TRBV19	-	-	TGTGCCAGTAGTATGTTTTATGCGGGATTCGCCAAAAACATTCAGTACTTC	CASSMFYAGFAKNIQYF
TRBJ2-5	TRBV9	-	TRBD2	TGTGCCAGCAGCGGCGGGGAGCGGGAGGCTTACCAAGAGACCCAGTACTTC	CASSGGEREAYQETQYF
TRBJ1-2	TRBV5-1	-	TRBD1	TGCGCCAGCAGCTTGGGGGACAGGCCGTCTCTGGCCTTC	CASSLGDRPSLAF
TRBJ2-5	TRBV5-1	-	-	TGCGCCAGCAGCTTGGTGGCAGGGATCCAAGAGACCCAGTACTTC	CASSLVAGIQETQYF
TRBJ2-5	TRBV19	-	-	TGTGCCAGTAGTATAGGGGCAACAGCAGGCCGGGAGACCCAGTACTTC	CASSIGATAGRETQYF
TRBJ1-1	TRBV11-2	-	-	TGTGCCAGCAGCTCTAACGGGGTGAACACTGAAGCTTTCTTT	CASSSNGVNTEAFF
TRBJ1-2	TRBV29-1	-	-	TGCAGCGTTGAGGGGCAGGGCTGGAGTGGCTACACCTTC	CSVEGQGWSGYTF
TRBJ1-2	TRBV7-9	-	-	TGTGCCAGCAGCCACCGAGGGGGAGACTATGGCTACACCTTC	CASSHRGGDYGYTF
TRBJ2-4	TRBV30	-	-	TGTGCCTGGAGCGCAATGATCGGGAACATGGGCATTCAGTACTTC	CAWSAMIGNMGIQYF
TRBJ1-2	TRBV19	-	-	TGTGCCAGTAGTAGCTCTGAGGGCTATGGCTACACCTTC	CASSSSEGYGYTF
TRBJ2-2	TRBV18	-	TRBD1	TGTGCCAGCTCCCCCAGGGGGCACGATAACACCGGGGAGCTGTTTTTT	CASSPRGHDNTGELFF
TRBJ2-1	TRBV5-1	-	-	TGCGCCAGCAGCTTGACCCGACAGCCCCGCGACAATGAGCAGTTCTTC	CASSLTRQPRDNEQFF
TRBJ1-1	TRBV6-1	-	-	TGTGCCAGCAGTGAATCAGGGTTGAACACTGAAGCTTTCTTT	CASSESGLNTEAFF